This is a list of T cell receptor beta chains from one sample in a study of OX40 agonist ivuxolimab in advanced cancers. Sequenced by immunoSEQ multiplex PCR; TCRdb stores in-frame clones only, minus some. The sample gives approximately 60,000 clones, 92% of which show up once; about 0.59% is in the top ten. This specimen consisted of CD4+ or CD8+ T cells sorted from blood, obtained in a trial of the OX40 agonist ivuxolimab. The source is an adult with an advanced solid tumor such as melanoma, head and neck, liver or kidney cancer. Each CDR3 is given with its conserved first and last residue. A D gene is named only where the DNA matches it firmly. Rows give clone size only sometimes, using once, few, many, or a class for an expanded clone.

>TRBV6-6|TRBD1|TRBJ2-7|.
TGTGCCAGCAGTACCGGACAGGGGACCTACGAGCAGTACTTC
CASSTGQGTYEQYF
>TRBV19|.|TRBJ1-1|.
TGTGCCAGTAGTATGAGGGGGGAGGCTGAAGCTTTCTTT
CASSMRGEAEAFF
>TRBV30|TRBD2|TRBJ2-1|.
TGTGCCTGGAGATCCAGCGGGAGGTACAATGAGCAGTTCTTC
CAWRSSGRYNEQFF
>TRBV18|.|TRBJ2-1|.
TGTGCCAGCTCACCACTTCCGGGGGCTCACTACAATGAGCAGTTCTTC
CASSPLPGAHYNEQFF
>TRBV15|.|TRBJ2-7|.
TGTGCCACCAGCAGCGCCCCCCTCTACGAGCAGTACTTC
CATSSAPLYEQYF
>TRBV7-5|.|TRBJ1-5|.
TGTGCCAGTAAGGGAACAGGGAGGTGCAATCAGCCCCAGCATTTT
CASKGTGRCNQPQHF
>TRBV10-3|.|TRBJ2-2|.
TGTGCCATCAGCCAGGAGGCCGGGGAGCTGTTTTTT
CAISQEAGELFF
>TRBV2|.|TRBJ2-1|once
TGTGCCAGCAGTGACTCCCGGGACCCATACAATGAGCAGTTCTTC
CASSDSRDPYNEQFF
>TRBV5-4|.|TRBJ2-5|.
TGTGCCAGCAGCTTGAGGGGTCAAGAGACCCAGTACTTC
CASSLRGQETQYF
>TRBV6-4|.|TRBJ1-2|once
TGTGCCAGCAGTGACTCAGGAGGTGTGAATGGCTACACCTTC
CASSDSGGVNGYTF
>TRBV6-1|TRBD1|TRBJ1-2|.
TGTGCCTTACAGGGGGCGGTCGACTATGGCTACACCTTC
CALQGAVDYGYTF
>TRBV25-1|TRBD1|TRBJ1-6|.
TGTGCCAGCAGTCCGACAGGGTATAATTCACCCCTCCACTTT
CASSPTGYNSPLHF
>TRBV6-5|.|TRBJ2-1|.
TGCCCCACATCTAGGGGCAATGAGCAGTTCTTC
CPTSRGNEQFF
>TRBV5-1|.|TRBJ2-2|.
TGCGCCAGCAGCTTGAGTAGGACACCTCTCGGGGAGCTGTTTTTT
CASSLSRTPLGELFF
>TRBV5-1|.|TRBJ2-3|.
TGCGCCACCGCGATCGGACATCTAGCAGCAGATACGCAGTATTTT
CATAIGHLAADTQYF
>TRBV2|.|TRBJ2-1|.
TGTGCCAGCAGTCTTAACAATGAGCAGTTCTTC
CASSLNNEQFF
>TRBV15|.|TRBJ1-2|.
TGTGCCACCAGCAGAGAGGACTTTGGGGGCATCTATGGCTACACCTTC
CATSREDFGGIYGYTF
>TRBV18|.|TRBJ2-1|.
TGTGCCAGCTCACCACGGCTCGGGGATGAGCAGTTCTTC
CASSPRLGDEQFF
>TRBV5-4|.|TRBJ1-1|few
TGTGCCAGCAGCTCCAGGGTTCCGAACACTGAAGCTTTCTTT
CASSSRVPNTEAFF
>TRBV7-9|TRBD2|TRBJ2-5|.
TGTGCCAGCAGCCCCAGCGGGGGGTTACAAGAGACCCAGTACTTC
CASSPSGGLQETQYF
>TRBV11-2|.|TRBJ2-1|.
TGTGCCAGCAGCTTAGGGACTACTAGGAACAATGAGCAGTTCTTC
CASSLGTTRNNEQFF
>TRBV11-2|.|TRBJ1-4|.
TGTGCCAGCAGCCCCGGTCAGGGGCGCGAAAAACTGTTTTTT
CASSPGQGREKLFF
>TRBV6-6|.|TRBJ1-1|.
TGTGCCAGCAGTTACGGACAGTACACTGAAGCTTTCTTT
CASSYGQYTEAFF
>TRBV6-1|TRBD1|TRBJ2-7|.
TGTGCCACCGAGACAGGGATCGACTACGAGCAGTACTTC
CATETGIDYEQYF
>TRBV7-3|TRBD2|TRBJ2-3|.
TGTGCCAGCAGCCCTGCGGGGGTAACAGATACGCAGTATTTT
CASSPAGVTDTQYF
>TRBV19|TRBD2|TRBJ2-5|.
TGTGCCAGTACCCAACTAGCGGGAGGGCCTGAGACCCAGTACTTC
CASTQLAGGPETQYF
>TRBV7-2|.|TRBJ1-5|.
TGTGCCAGCAGCCCAGCCGACGGGGTTTGGGATCAGCCCCAGCATTTT
CASSPADGVWDQPQHF
>TRBV5-1|.|TRBJ2-7|once
TGCGCCAGCAGCTTGGGCCCGGGAAGGGAGCAGTACTTC
CASSLGPGREQYF